The sequence of this T cell receptor beta chain was determined in a study of blood T cell repertoires in COVID-19. Overall study: Sites across the United States, Italy and Spain contributed samples from acute and convalescent COVID-19. From T cells, B-cell-depleted T cells, or PBMCs came the material, which was cDNA or gDNA.

Source study methods: Nucleated cell counts were estimated from reference gene primer amplification. TCRdb's table, derived via immunoSEQ multiplex PCR, lists solely in-frame clones and lacks some. Clone size and V and J calls were adopted from that table, with D and trimming inferred from the DNA. The sample consists of under 55,000 clones, approximately 88% of them appearing once. The sequence derives from a human donor in a cohort sampled during active COVID-19. Sequencing was done on a sample of peripheral blood.

The CDR3 reads CSVGDQTSWYEQYF. CDR3 coding DNA: TGCAGCGTTGGGGACCAAACTAGCTGGTACGAGCAGTACTTC. The chain recombines TRBV29-1 with TRBJ2-7; a possible D gene is TRBD2 (6 bases). This CDR3 is built from 14 residues. V lost 4 bases to trimming and J lost 4 bases, with 17 bases between them. Germline V lookup: CDR1 SQVTM, CDR2 ANQGSEA.